Below are 20 T cell receptor beta chains sequenced from a single sample in a study of PD-L1 blockade in urothelial cancer listed by TCRdb under 2017. The time point label, read with the paper, signifies: peripheral blood 6 weeks after treatment start. The method was the immunoSEQ multiplex PCR assay. Sourced from immuneACCESS, this table was stored by TCRdb with only in-frame sequences that have V and J called. A share of the clones is absent; for the studies checked, an unresolved V gene accounts for under half, and the remainder has no known explanation. The sample profile shows 35,000 to 55,000 clones; about 80% of them were found once. The biggest ten clones account for about 15% of the sample. This specimen consisted of PBMCs, obtained around atezolizumab (anti-PD-L1) treatment. Every receptor here comes from a man in his sixties with urothelial cancer.

A single count supports this clone. This chain's CDR3 is CASSLELNNEKLFF. Written as DNA, the CDR3 is TGCGCCAGCAGCTTGGAACTGAATAATGAAAAACTGTTTTTT. The gene calls are TRBV5-1 and TRBJ1-4; D remains unclear. V was clipped by 0 bases and J by 4 bases, with 7 bases between them. The length of the CDR3 is 14 residues. Germline CDR1 and CDR2: SGHRS and YFSETQ.

This clone was observed once. The chain combines TRBV5-1 with TRBJ1-4; 9 bases align to TRBD1. Germline assignment: CDR1 SGHRS and CDR2 YFSETQ. The CDR3 runs 15 residues. Losses at the gene ends were 4 bases for V and 13 bases for J; bases not matched to a gene: 14. CDR3 nucleotides: TGCGCCAGCAGCCCGGGGACAGGGCTAGCTGAGAGACTGTTTTTT. It specifies CASSPGTGLAERLFF. Variable domain in full (rest from reference TRBV5-1 and TRBJ1-4): KAGVTQTPRYLIKTRGQQVTLSCSPISGHRSVSWYQQTPGQGLQFLFEYFSETQRNKGNFPGRFSGRQFSNSRSEMNVSTLELGDSALYLCASSPGTGLAERLFFGSGTQLSVL.

This rearrangement joins TRBV5-1 to TRBJ2-1; perhaps TRBD2 as D (6 bases). Germline-derived CDR1 and CDR2 are SGHRS and YFSETQ. Trimming shortened V by 4 bases and J by 6 bases, and 14 bases separated the two germline ends. This CDR3 spans 14 amino acids. Here the CDR3 reads CASSGGVWSNEQFF. The CDR3 DNA follows: TGCGCCAGCAGCGGAGGGGTGTGGAGCAATGAGCAGTTCTTC.

The gene calls are TRBV6-6 and TRBJ2-3; the match to TRBD2 covers 9 bases. This CDR3 is built from 16 residues. Unmatched junction bases numbered 2, after V lost 0 bases and J lost 1 base. The germline V gene encodes CDR1 MNHNY and CDR2 SVGAGI (reference sequence). CDR3 region: CASSYSVAGGTDTQYF. The CDR3 DNA reads as TGTGCCAGCAGTTACTCGGTAGCGGGGGGCACAGATACGCAGTATTTT.

The chain employs TRBV6-1 and TRBJ2-7; TRBD1 agrees at 7 bases. Germline values: CDR1 MNHNS, CDR2 SASEGT. J was trimmed by 6 bases and V by 2 bases; bases with no gene match: 4. The CDR3 extends over 13 amino acids. The CDR3 spells CASSETQGTEQYF. CDR3 nucleotides: TGTGCCAGCAGTGAAACACAGGGGACCGAGCAGTACTTC.

The chain recombines TRBV6-1 with TRBJ2-7; TRBD2 is a possible D gene (5 bases). The V gene lost 1 base and the J gene lost 0 bases, with 10 bases spanning the gap. The CDR3 covers 15 residues. Germline CDR1 MNHNS, CDR2 SASEGT. The CDR3 DNA follows: TGTGCCAGCAGTGAAGGTTGGGAGAGCTCCTACGAGCAGTACTTC. Translating gives CASSEGWESSYEQYF.

The table lists this clone with a few counts. The chain uses TRBV27 and TRBJ2-1; 11 bases fit TRBD2. Germline CDR1 reads MNHEY; CDR2 reads SMNVEV (reference sequence). The J segment lost 8 bases and the V segment lost 5 bases, leaving 14 bases of the junction unmatched. This CDR3 is 17 amino acids long. CDR3 sequence reads: CASSPRYTTGLADEQFF. DNA of the CDR3: TGTGCCAGCAGTCCCCGATACACTACGGGACTAGCGGATGAGCAGTTCTTC.

This clone showed up just a few times. The chain employs TRBV7-2 and TRBJ2-1; possible D gene TRBD2, 5 bases. Trimming left V 6 bases short and J 7 bases short, with 19 bases between. This CDR3 is 15 amino acids long. Germline assignment: CDR1 SGHTA and CDR2 FQGNSA. CDR3 nucleotides: TGTGCCAGCAGTACTAGGACGGGATCGAGAAATGAGCAGTTCTTC. Its translation: CASSTRTGSRNEQFF.

This rearrangement joins TRBV11-1 to TRBJ1-6; D is uncertain. This CDR3 comprises 11 residues. Trimming pared 11 bases from V and 10 bases from J, leaving 12 bases between. The germline CDR1 and CDR2 sequences are SGHAT and FQDESV (reference sequence). CDR3 sequence reads: CAATTGSPLHF. For the CDR3, the DNA is TGTGCCGCGACGACCGGGTCACCCCTCCACTTT.

The chain joins TRBV7-9 to TRBJ1-3; no clear D gene. The CDR3 is made up of 14 amino acids. Germline-derived CDR1 and CDR2 are SEHNR and FQNEAQ (reference sequence). Trimming left V 7 bases short and J 4 bases short, with 14 bases between. CDR3 loop: CASTRPSEGNTIYF. The DNA of the CDR3 is TGTGCCAGCACCCGGCCTTCGGAGGGAAACACCATATATTTT.

V gene TRBV10-1 combines with J gene TRBJ2-1, with 10 nucleotides matching TRBD1. The CDR3 runs to 17 residues. CDR1 and CDR2 (germline): WNHNN, SYGVQD (reference sequence). J gave up 6 bases and V 2 bases, and 10 bases lay outside the gene matches. CDR3 residues: CASSEAGGQGLGNEQFF. The DNA for the CDR3 is TGCGCCAGCAGTGAGGCGGGGGGACAGGGGCTTGGCAATGAGCAGTTCTTC.

This sequence joins TRBV7-9 and TRBJ2-1, with D perhaps matching TRBD1 (5 bases). The CDR3 loop spans 15 amino acids. The V and J ends lost 1 base and 5 bases respectively, with 12 bases between them. The V gene's germline CDR1 is SEHNR and CDR2 FQNEAQ (reference sequence). For the CDR3, the DNA is TGTGCCAGCAGCTTAGTTAGGGGCCGAAACAATGAGCAGTTCTTC. It codes for CASSLVRGRNNEQFF.

The chain is built from TRBV10-3 and TRBJ1-5; 12 nucleotides agree with TRBD1. With V trimmed by 9 bases and J by 7 bases, 4 bases remained unmatched. CDR3 length equals 13 residues. Looked up from germline, CDR1 is ENHRY and CDR2 is SYGVKD. The CDR3 loop reads CAIGTGGGQPQHF. The DNA of the CDR3 is TGTGCCATTGGGACAGGGGGCGGGCAGCCCCAGCATTTT.

The gene calls are TRBV7-2 and TRBJ2-7, with D tentatively TRBD2 (6 bases). The CDR3 spans 13 residues. The germline gives CDR1 SGHTA, CDR2 FQGNSA. Trimming left V 2 bases short and J 6 bases short, with 11 bases between. The CDR3 region has the DNA TGTGCCAGCAGCTTAAATGCGGAGGGCGAGCAGTACTTC. Residues: CASSLNAEGEQYF.

This chain links TRBV25-1 with TRBJ1-1; 8 nucleotides agree with TRBD1. Germline V gene data show CDR1 as MGHDK and CDR2 as SYGVNS. Trimming cost V 4 bases and J 4 bases; bases outside gene matches: 5. The CDR3 is 14 residues long. Here the CDR3 DNA reads TGTGCCAGCAGTGGCTATCAGGGGGCCACTGAAGCTTTCTTT. This codes for CASSGYQGATEAFF.

This chain joins TRBV18 and TRBJ2-7, with D possibly TRBD2 on 6 matching bases. V was clipped by 6 bases and J by 5 bases, with 14 bases between them. The CDR3 runs 13 residues. CDR1 and CDR2 from the germline V gene are KGHSH and LQKENI. CDR3 sequence reads: CASSRSGADEQYF. The CDR3 DNA reads as TGTGCCAGCTCCCGTAGCGGTGCGGACGAGCAGTACTTC.

This sequence joins TRBV18 and TRBJ2-1; the D gene is possibly TRBD2 (6 bases). Trimming took off 0 bases at V and 1 base at J, with 10 bases between the two ends. CDR1 is KGHSH and CDR2 is LQKENI in the germline V gene. CDR3 length equals 16 residues. The CDR3 here is CASSPPSAGSYNEQFF. CDR3 DNA sequence: TGTGCCAGCTCACCACCCTCGGCGGGGTCCTACAATGAGCAGTTCTTC.

The chain carries TRBV7-7 and TRBJ2-2; 8 bases line up with TRBD2. CDR3 length: 15 amino acids. Germline V gene data show CDR1 as SSHAT and CDR2 as FNYEAQ (reference sequence). V lost 5 bases to trimming and J lost 3 bases; unmatched junction nucleotides: 5. The CDR3 coding sequence is TGTGCCAGCAGCCCGACTAGCGCGGACACCGGGGAGCTGTTTTTT. Its protein product is CASSPTSADTGELFF.

The chain links TRBV28 to TRBJ1-5, with D perhaps matching TRBD1 (6 bases). CDR3 length equals 15 residues. Germline V lookup: CDR1 MDHEN, CDR2 SYDVKM. Trimming took 6 bases from V and 3 from J, leaving 15 bases between them. The DNA for the CDR3 is TGTGCCAGCAGCCCTAGGGGGACCCTCAATCAGCCCCAGCATTTT. It codes for CASSPRGTLNQPQHF.

The gene calls are TRBV5-1 and TRBJ2-7; TRBD1 aligns across 9 bases. V shed 3 bases, J shed 3 bases, and the junction held 4 bases outside the gene matches. The CDR3 is made up of 14 amino acids. CDR1 is SGHRS and CDR2 is YFSETQ in the germline V gene. The CDR3 coding sequence is TGCGCCAGCAGCTCCGGGACAGGGTACTACGAGCAGTACTTC. It translates to CASSSGTGYYEQYF.